This section outlines one TCR beta chain sequence together with its context. J was trimmed by 3 bases and V by 8 bases; bases with no gene match: 9. From germline, CDR1 is MNHEY and CDR2 SVGAGI. This CDR3 has 14 residues. This record belongs to a study of blood T cell repertoires in COVID-19. The overall study: Samples of COVID-19 (acute and convalescent) were obtained from the United States, Italy and Spain. PBMCs, B-cell-depleted T cells, or T cells were the source of the cDNA or gDNA that made up the material.

Original processing notes: How many nucleated cells were present was estimated from reference gene primer amplification. TCRdb's table, derived via immunoSEQ multiplex PCR, lists solely in-frame clones and lacks some. V, J and clone size derive from that table, while D and trimming were established from the DNA sequence. The data show around 300,000 clones, approximately 90% seen once. This sequence joins TRBV6-5 and TRBJ2-7; 8 nucleotides agree with TRBD1. Sample: peripheral blood. This sequence originates from a woman between 50 and 59 years old with active or convalescent COVID-19. CDR3 sequence: CASGSTGESYEQYF. The CDR3 region has the DNA TGTGCCAGCGGATCGACAGGGGAAAGCTACGAGCAGTACTTC.